This TCR beta chain is drawn from a study of blood T cell repertoires in COVID-19. The overall study: There were acute and convalescent COVID-19 samples, and they came from the United States, Italy and Spain. T cells, B-cell-depleted T cells, or PBMCs provided the cDNA or gDNA that served as material.

In the original analysis: Estimates of nucleated cell counts were drawn from the amplification of reference gene primers. Profiling relied on immunoSEQ multiplex PCR, and the TCRdb table lists in-frame clones only, not all of them. Clone size and the V and J calls come from that table; the DNA yielded D and trimming. The profile shows under 200,000 clones, 60% to 80% of them singletons. The CDR3 extends over 17 amino acids. The germline CDR1 and CDR2 sequences are MGHDK and SYGVNS. The ends lost 1 base at V and 7 bases at J; junction bases unmatched: 13. This TCR came from a man aged 60-69 years with active or convalescent COVID-19. The specimen sequenced was peripheral blood. The genes are TRBV25-1 and TRBJ1-5, with 7 positions matching TRBD1. The DNA of the CDR3 is TGTGCCAGCAGTGAATCGACGGGCGGCACAGGGGTGCAGCCCCAGCATTTT. Its translation is CASSESTGGTGVQPQHF.